Below are 21 T cell receptor beta chains sequenced from a single sample in a study of cytomegalovirus exposure and HLA in healthy donors. 60 Vbeta and 13 Jbeta primers were used in PCR. Only in-frame clones appear in the TCRdb table, and some are missing; sequencing was by immunoSEQ multiplex PCR. This sample has more than 110,000 clones, with 70% found just once. The sample comprised PBMCs. The receptor set was obtained from a woman in her 30s in good health and CMV-seronegative.

This sequence joins TRBV5-1 and TRBJ2-6; the D gene is possibly TRBD2 (5 bases). The CDR3 sequence is 17 residues long. The germline V gene encodes CDR1 SGHRS and CDR2 YFSETQ. With 2 bases removed from V and 0 bases from J, the gap between germline ends came to 12 bases. The DNA of the CDR3 is TGCGCCAGCAGCTTAACCGGGATTACCTCTGGGGCCAACGTCCTGACTTTC. Translation gives CASSLTGITSGANVLTF. The entire variable domain, with the rest obtained from reference TRBV5-1 and TRBJ2-6, is as follows: KAGVTQTPRYLIKTRGQQVTLSCSPISGHRSVSWYQQTPGQGLQFLFEYFSETQRNKGNFPGRFSGRQFSNSRSEMNVSTLELGDSALYLCASSLTGITSGANVLTFGAGSRLTVL.

The chain joins TRBV7-3 to TRBJ1-3; 7 nucleotides agree with TRBD1. With 5 bases clipped from V and 0 bases from J, the junction kept 7 bases outside the gene matches. This CDR3 is built from 16 residues. Germline CDR1 is SGHTA and CDR2 is FQGTGA. For the CDR3, the DNA is TGTGCCAGCAGCCCGGAGGGGACAGACTCTGGAAACACCATATATTTT. Protein sequence: CASSPEGTDSGNTIYF.

This sequence joins TRBV28 and TRBJ1-2, with a tentative D call TRBD1 (5 bases). Trimming pared 3 bases from V and 4 bases from J, leaving 15 bases between. Germline CDR1 MDHEN, CDR2 SYDVKM. This CDR3 is built from 15 residues. This CDR3 is CASSLRGLGAYGYTF. As DNA, the CDR3 is TGTGCCAGCAGTTTGCGGGGCCTCGGGGCCTATGGCTACACCTTC.

The gene calls are TRBV7-9 and TRBJ2-5, with a weak D call TRBD2 (5 bases). The CDR3 length is 15 residues. V dropped 5 bases and J dropped 5 bases, with 18 bases sitting between them. Looked up from germline, CDR1 is SEHNR and CDR2 is FQNEAQ (reference sequence). CDR3 nucleotides: TGTGCCAGCAGCCAGACCCCTAGCTTAGGGGAGACCCAGTACTTC. This gives the protein CASSQTPSLGETQYF.

The chain's CDR3 is CASRLARDSSYEQYF. CDR3 DNA: TGTGCCAGCAGACTAGCCCGGGACAGCTCCTACGAGCAGTACTTC. J is TRBJ2-7 and V is TRBV5-6, with D tentatively TRBD1 (7 bases). This CDR3 has 15 residues. The ends were cut back, 5 bases at V and 0 bases at J, with 15 bases in the middle. The germline V gene has CDR1 SGHDT and CDR2 YYEEEE. The variable domain in full, with the rest retrieved from reference TRBV5-6 and TRBJ2-7, is DAGVTQSPTHLIKTRGQQVTLRCSPKSGHDTVSWYQQALGQGPQFIFQYYEEEERQRGNFPDRFSGHQFPNYSSELNVNALLLGDSALYLCASRLARDSSYEQYFGPGTRLTVT.

The CDR3 is CAISDNYEQYV. CDR3 sequence (DNA): TGTGCCATCAGTGACAACTACGAGCAGTACGTC. This chain joins TRBV10-3 and TRBJ2-7; unclear D gene. The V end lost 3 bases, the J end lost 3 bases, and 3 bases lay between the germline ends. Germline CDR1 and CDR2: ENHRY and SYGVKD. The CDR3 has 11 residues.

The chain joins TRBV7-2 to TRBJ2-7, with TRBD2 as a possible D gene (6 bases). Germline assignment: CDR1 SGHTA and CDR2 FQGNSA. This CDR3 region has 17 residues. V dropped 3 bases and J dropped 0 bases, with 18 bases sitting between them. The CDR3 region has the DNA TGTGCCAGCAGCTTGGACGGAGTCGGGGGTAGCTCCTACGAGCAGTACGTC. It is translated as CASSLDGVGGSSYEQYV.

The rearrangement joins TRBV9 to TRBJ2-3; the D gene is possibly TRBD1 (7 bases). Germline-derived CDR1 and CDR2 are SGDLS and YYNGEE. V was trimmed by 0 bases and J by 2 bases, leaving 13 bases between them. The CDR3 spans 16 residues. CDR3 bases: TGTGCCAGCAGCGTAGCGGGGGACAGCCCCACAGATACGCAGTATTTT. Its protein product is CASSVAGDSPTDTQYF.

The table lists this clone with a few counts. The V and J genes are TRBV9 and TRBJ1-6; tentative D call: TRBD1 (5 bases). This CDR3 is 14 amino acids long. From germline, CDR1 is SGDLS and CDR2 YYNGEE. V lost 0 bases to trimming and J lost 8 bases, with 9 bases between them. The CDR3 here is CASSVGRGDSPLHF. In nucleotides, the CDR3 is TGTGCCAGCAGCGTAGGTCGGGGGGATTCACCCCTCCACTTT.

The V and J genes are TRBV28 and TRBJ2-5, with TRBD1 matching over 9 bases. J was trimmed by 4 bases and V by 4 bases; bases with no gene match: 7. Germline V CDR1 and CDR2: MDHEN, SYDVKM. This CDR3 has 15 amino acids. The CDR3 DNA reads TGTGCCAGCAGTTCTCACGGGACAGGGAGAGAGACCCAGTACTTC. This translates into CASSSHGTGRETQYF.

The chain has TRBV30 and TRBJ2-5; D unresolved. Germline CDR1 reads GTSNPN; CDR2 reads SVGIG (reference sequence). Trimming removed 0 bases at V and 4 bases at J, with 3 bases between. The length of the CDR3 is 11 residues. CDR3 nucleotides: TGTGCCTGGAGTGTACTAGAGACCCAGTACTTC. Amino acids: CAWSVLETQYF.

The CDR3 region is CASSYFNQPQHF. The CDR3 DNA follows: TGTGCCAGCAGCTACTTCAATCAGCCCCAGCATTTT. The chain combines TRBV5-5 with TRBJ1-5; D not certain. Germline V lookup: CDR1 SGHKS, CDR2 YYEKEE (reference sequence). The germline V and J ends were trimmed by 3 bases and 3 bases, with 4 bases remaining between them. The CDR3 extends over 12 amino acids.

The V and J genes are TRBV25-1 and TRBJ2-3, with 10 bases that match TRBD1. J lost 1 base, V lost 3 bases, and 4 bases had no gene match. Germline V gene sequence: CDR1 MGHDK, CDR2 SYGVNS. This CDR3 has 16 amino acids. CDR3 sequence (DNA): TGTGCCAGCAGTGATCCCGGGACAGGGGGCACAGATACGCAGTATTTT. Its translation: CASSDPGTGGTDTQYF.

The chain has TRBV15 and TRBJ2-1; D perhaps matches TRBD1 (5 bases). V lost 5 bases to trimming and J lost 2 bases, with 10 bases between them. The germline V gene has CDR1 LNHNV and CDR2 YYDKDF (reference sequence). The CDR3 length is 14 residues. The CDR3 nucleotides are TGTGCCACCAGCGAGGACACCCCCTACAATGAGCAGTTCTTC. Translating it yields CATSEDTPYNEQFF.

V and J are TRBV6-1 and TRBJ1-5; TRBD1 is a possible D gene (6 bases). The CDR3 covers 17 residues. The germline gives CDR1 MNHNS, CDR2 SASEGT. Trimming removed 4 bases at V and 4 bases at J, with 20 bases between. The DNA for the CDR3 is TGTGCCAGCAGTGTCGGGCAGGGGAAGGGGACAAATCAGCCCCAGCATTTT. Translating gives CASSVGQGKGTNQPQHF.

CDR3 in DNA: TGTGCCAGCAGCTTGAAGGGAGGGCCCGAGACCCAGTACTTC. This codes for CASSLKGGPETQYF. The chain has TRBV5-4 and TRBJ2-5; TRBD2 matches at 7 bases. J was trimmed by 5 bases and V by 1 base; bases with no gene match: 5. Germline CDR1 is SGHNT and CDR2 is YYREEE (reference sequence). This CDR3 has 14 amino acids.

The gene calls are TRBV7-2 and TRBJ1-1; D gene uncertain. The CDR3 is 13 residues long. V lost 2 bases and J 4 bases, leaving 8 bases between the germline ends. CDR1 is SGHTA and CDR2 is FQGNSA in the germline V gene. The CDR3: CASSLHDSTEAFF. CDR3 in DNA: TGTGCCAGCAGCTTACATGATAGCACTGAAGCTTTCTTT.

This clone was counted a single time. This chain uses TRBV5-6 with TRBJ1-3; no firm D call. CDR3 length equals 16 residues. V was pared by 0 bases and J by 1 base, with 11 bases between. Germline V gene data show CDR1 as SGHDT and CDR2 as YYEEEE. CDR3 nucleotide sequence: TGTGCCAGCAGCTTGGCCTCTGGGCCATCTGGAAACACCATATATTTT. It translates to CASSLASGPSGNTIYF.

The chain links TRBV5-1 to TRBJ2-5; D call uncertain. CDR3 length equals 13 residues. CDR1 and CDR2 (germline): SGHRS, YFSETQ. V was clipped by 4 bases and J by 2 bases, with 9 bases between them. For the CDR3, the DNA is TGCGCCAGCAGCGTAATCCGGCAAGAGACCCAGTACTTC. This gives the protein CASSVIRQETQYF.

The chain uses TRBV9 and TRBJ2-7; the match to TRBD1 covers 8 bases. There are 14 residues in the CDR3. In germline, CDR1 is SGDLS, CDR2 YYNGEE. The junction had 10 bases not matched to a gene; V was cut back by 4 bases and J by 7 bases. The CDR3 protein is CASSQDREAGEQYF. The CDR3 region has the DNA TGTGCCAGCAGCCAGGACAGGGAGGCTGGAGAGCAGTACTTC.

The chain links TRBV29-1 to TRBJ2-5, with D hard to call. Trimming pared 5 bases from V and 2 bases from J, leaving 12 bases between. Germline-derived CDR1 and CDR2 are SQVTM and ANQGSEA. The CDR3 consists of 13 residues. Here the CDR3 reads CSVFQTVQETQYF. The CDR3 nucleotides read TGCAGCGTTTTCCAGACTGTTCAAGAGACCCAGTACTTC.